This T cell receptor beta chain is from a study of STAT5B mutations in CD4+ large granular lymphocyte leukemia. How the authors handled the data: A productive frequency of 2.59 x 10-5 was the lowest detectable. Here immunoSEQ multiplex PCR was the method, and the copy in TCRdb shows in-frame clones only, minus some. V and J calls plus clone size are reproduced from that table; the DNA served to infer D and trimming. The sample consists of tens of thousands of clones, 80% to 90% of them appearing once. Trimming cost V 6 bases and J 4 bases; bases outside gene matches: 6. Per germline, CDR1 SGHTA and CDR2 FQGNSA. This CDR3 has 14 residues.

The sample was CD4+ T cells from blood buffy coats. The clonotype comes from a human donor in good health. V is TRBV7-2 and J is TRBJ2-4, with TRBD1 matching over 7 bases. For the CDR3, the DNA is TGTGCCAGCAGTGGGGGACAGCGAAAAAACATTCAGTACTTC. Translating gives CASSGGQRKNIQYF.